This T cell receptor (beta chain) was profiled in a study of blood T cells in healthy people across ages. The second PCR ran roughly 6 to 12 cycles with a sample-barcoded 5' primer and J-beta primers. TCRdb re-derived calls from the 5' RACE reads in MiXCR, one entry per CDR3 protein. The data show 600,000 to 800,000 distinct CDR3 sequences, around 21% seen once. Overall study findings and caveats: Fewer expanded clones and more diversity marked long-lived versus aged donors. The recorded TCR beta diversity per million T cells decreased in a roughly linear manner with age. Conclusively comparing naive with antigen-experienced cells was impossible with unsorted PBMCs.

Concerning this clonotype: The antigen is not known.

The receptor was isolated from a man in his 70s in good health. The specimen sequenced was blood.

CDR3 sequence reads: CATSRPPNPTDTQYF. In nucleotides, the CDR3 is TGTGCCACAAGCAGGCCCCCGAACCCCACAGATACGCAGTATTTT. The chain is built from TRBV14 and TRBJ2-3; D gene uncertain. The germline gives CDR1 SGHDN, CDR2 FVKESK. V gave up 10 bases and J gave up 2 bases, with 19 bases separating them. The CDR3 runs 15 residues.